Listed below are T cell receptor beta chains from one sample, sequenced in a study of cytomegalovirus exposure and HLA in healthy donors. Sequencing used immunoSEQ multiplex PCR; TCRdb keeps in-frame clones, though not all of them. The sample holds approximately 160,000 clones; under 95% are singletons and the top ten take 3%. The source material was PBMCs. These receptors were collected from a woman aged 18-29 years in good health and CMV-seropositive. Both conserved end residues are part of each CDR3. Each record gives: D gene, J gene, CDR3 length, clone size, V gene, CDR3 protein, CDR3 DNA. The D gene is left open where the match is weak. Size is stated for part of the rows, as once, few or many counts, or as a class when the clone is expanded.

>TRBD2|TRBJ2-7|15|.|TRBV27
CASGVAGGPFYEQYF
TGTGCCAGCGGGGTAGCGGGAGGGCCCTTTTACGAGCAGTACTTC
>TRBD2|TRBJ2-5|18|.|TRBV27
CASSPGTSGGAALETQYF
TGTGCCAGCAGTCCCGGGACTAGCGGGGGGGCTGCGTTAGAGACCCAGTACTTC
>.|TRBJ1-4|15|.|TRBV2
CASSDVSGLSEKLFF
TGTGCCAGCAGTGATGTGTCGGGGTTGAGTGAAAAACTGTTTTTT
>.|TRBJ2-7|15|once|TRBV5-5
CASSLLGALTYEQYF
TGTGCCAGCAGCTTGTTAGGGGCCCTGACCTACGAGCAGTACTTC
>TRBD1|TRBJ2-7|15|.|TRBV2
CAIYYRGDSSYEQYF
TGTGCCATCTATTACAGGGGCGATAGCTCCTACGAGCAGTACTTC
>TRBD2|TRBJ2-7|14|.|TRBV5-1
CASSSTSDTYEQYF
TGCGCCAGCAGCTCGACTAGCGACACCTACGAGCAGTACTTC
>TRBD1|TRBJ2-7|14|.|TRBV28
CASSADRVAYEQYF
TGTGCCAGCAGTGCGGACAGGGTAGCCTACGAGCAGTACTTC
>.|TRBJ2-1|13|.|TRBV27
CASSLSPRVFQFF
TGTGCCAGCAGTTTATCGCCCAGGGTTTTCCAGTTCTTC
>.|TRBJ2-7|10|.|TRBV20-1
CSAVDSERYF
TGCAGTGCTGTCGACTCCGAGCGGTACTTC
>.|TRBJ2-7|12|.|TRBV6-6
CASSPPGREQYF
TGTGCCAGCAGCCCGCCAGGGAGGGAGCAGTACTTC
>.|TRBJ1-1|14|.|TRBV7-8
CASSIGGSLTEAFF
TGTGCCAGCAGCATCGGCGGTTCGTTGACTGAAGCTTTCTTT
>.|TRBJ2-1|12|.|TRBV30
CAWSEGEHEQFF
TGTGCCTGGAGTGAGGGGGAACATGAGCAGTTCTTC
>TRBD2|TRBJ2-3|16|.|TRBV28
CASSPGLAGAADTQYF
TGTGCCAGCAGTCCGGGACTAGCGGGAGCAGCAGATACGCAGTATTTT
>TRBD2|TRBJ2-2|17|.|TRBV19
CASSSGLAGSASGELFF
TGTGCCAGTAGTAGCGGGCTAGCGGGAAGCGCTTCCGGGGAGCTGTTTTTT
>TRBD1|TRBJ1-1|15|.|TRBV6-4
CASSDQGGAGTEAFF
TGTGCCAGCAGTGACCAAGGGGGCGCGGGGACTGAAGCTTTCTTT
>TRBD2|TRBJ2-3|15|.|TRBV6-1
CASSEGTSGTDTQYF
TGTGCCAGCAGTGAAGGGACTAGCGGGACTGATACGCAGTATTTT
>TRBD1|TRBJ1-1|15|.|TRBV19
CASNPQGGMNTEAFF
TGTGCCAGTAATCCACAGGGGGGGATGAACACTGAAGCTTTCTTT
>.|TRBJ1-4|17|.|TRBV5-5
CASSLAIGGRINEKLFF
TGTGCCAGCAGCTTAGCCATAGGAGGGCGGATTAATGAAAAACTGTTTTTT